The following is a T cell receptor beta chain sequence with its context. The table lists this clone with a few counts. The antigen it binds to is not known. Base qualities are not at hand, and no much larger clone is one base apart. The cohort consisted of 650 to 850 healthy bone marrow donors. All cohort members were sampled while nominally healthy, although unrecorded immune exposures were likely present. The donor was CMV seronegative and belonged to the group of 352 seronegative cohort members. Every donor gave a peripheral blood sample, and the peripheral blood mononuclear cells from that sample were used for TCR beta sequencing. The Qiagen DNeasy Blood Extraction Kit was used to extract genomic DNA from the blood cell samples. The method behind the library was the immunoSEQ multiplex PCR assay. For the multiplex PCR, a mixture combining 60 forward primers for TCR Vbeta segments and 13 reverse primers for TCR Jbeta segments was used. A multiplex PCR assay on genomic DNA amplified the CDR3 region of rearranged TCR beta genes. Amplified TCR beta libraries were sequenced as 87-base-pair reads on the Illumina HiSeq System. Processing in the source paper ran as follows. A later analysis tallied roughly 78 million unique TCR beta chains across the 610 or so repertoires, and about 12 million of those chains were shared by two or more donors. A nearest-neighbor algorithm error-corrected the raw reads and collapsed the reads into unique sequences, merging closely related sequences to remove PCR and sequencing errors. Alignment of CDR3 sequences to IMGT reference sequences was used to assign V, D and J gene segments. For a sequence to be retained, a match of at least six nucleotides to both a V gene segment and a J gene segment was required. A rearrangement counted as productive if the CDR3 had no stop codons and remained in frame with V and J, and every other rearrangement counted as non-productive. CDR3 was defined by IMGT convention, running from the second conserved V-encoded cysteine to the conserved J-encoded phenylalanine. Sequences without an unambiguous match to a single V gene segment were excluded from the earlier analysis of almost 600 of the donors. An earlier analysis of several hundred of the donors called V segments functional above 56.7% productive rearrangements and segregating when the between-donor standard deviation exceeded 5%. A statistical classification framework was developed to diagnose cytomegalovirus status using the catalog of TCR beta chain sequences. A later analysis assigned V and J genes by comparing TCR nucleotide sequences with IMGT/GENE-DB human TR gene sequences. In a later analysis, CDR3 sequences and most-parsimonious VDJ recombination scenarios were assigned using the TCRdist pipeline. A later analysis defined each TCR beta chain by its CDR3 amino acid sequence plus V-gene family, and excluded reads lacking a unique V-gene family. In a later analysis, a few hundred highly shared, low-generation-probability nucleotide sequences were removed to address suspected cross-contamination and a sequencing artifact. A later analysis calculated a clonal expansion index for each public chain from normalized within-repertoire ranks of inferred template counts. A later analysis computed generation probabilities with a VDJ recombination model fitted to out-of-frame rearrangements, and checked the results against IGoR. Hypergeometric tests were used in a later analysis to score TCR-TCR, TCR-HLA and TCR-CMV co-occurrence, with a repertoire-size bias correction applied to the TCR pairs. A later analysis estimated false discovery rates by permuting HLA or CMV assignments 20 times. A later analysis grouped co-occurring TCRs with DBSCAN, adding TCRdist sequence similarity when clustering within HLA-allele-positive subsets. Repertoires with fewer than 30,000 or more than 120,000 public chains were left out of co-occurrence clustering, as were four to six repertoires with anomalous nucleotide sharing. TCRdb re-hosts the immuneACCESS table, in-frame sequences only. Its copies lack some clones; in the studies checked, an unresolved V gene accounts for under half of them, and the cause for the rest is not known. V and J calls and clone size come straight from that table; D and trimming were deduced from the DNA. A total of fewer than 85,000 clones appear in this sample, approximately 80% of them only once. Under 4% of the sample belongs to the ten largest clones.

These data originate in a study of cytomegalovirus exposure and HLA in healthy donors (dated by TCRdb to 2016 to 2017). Context from the whole study: An earlier analysis of 587 of the donors reported over 250 Gb of sequence data and 117 million unique TCR beta sequences obtained from approximately 180 million T cells. An early release covering around 630 HLA-typed donors comprised roughly 300 gigabases of sequencing data and 85 million or so unique TCR sequences. The genetic ancestry cluster associated with self-reported Caucasian donors included around four fifths of the roughly 360 genotyped donors. The study was designed to test whether signatures of past pathogen exposure could be identified by cataloging public T cell receptors. The study used immunosequencing to profile the T cell repertoires of 600 to 850 subjects and linked those repertoires to cytomegalovirus serostatus. In addition to the first cohort of 666 subjects, a separate validation cohort of around 110 different subjects was used. The study combined high-throughput TCR immunosequencing, statistical association of individual TCRs with disease status, and machine learning to predict cytomegalovirus infection status. A later analysis re-analyzed previously published TCR beta repertoires from 666 donors and added high-resolution HLA genotyping to study TCR occurrence patterns. Rather than using new phenotypic data, the later analysis identified candidate immune exposures from TCR beta sequences and from how often those sequences occurred across donors. An earlier analysis of fewer than 750 of the donors used high-throughput TCR beta sequencing to judge whether each TCR beta V gene segment behaved as functional or pseudogenic. Alongside the repertoire data, information on donor age, sex, ethnicity and CMV serostatus was compiled. A later genetic analysis used genome-wide SNP genotypes for 398 of the 666 donors, treating that subset as a discovery cohort. Every discovery cohort repertoire had been produced on one sequencing platform. Class I and class II HLA loci were covered by the typing at four-digit resolution. The number of donors typed differed by locus, with roughly 629-640 for A, B, C, DRB1 and DQB1, roughly 520 for DQA1, over 600 for DPA1, and around 430 for DPB1. Because of strong linkage in the cohort, 4 to 6 DR-DQ haplotypes were treated as single units for association and clustering. On average, about 240,000 unique TCR beta nucleotide sequences were sequenced per donor among about 400 genotyped donors of the cohort, with roughly 18% of those sequences being non-productive. What the authors observed across the whole study: In vitro tests confirmed that a few of the cytomegalovirus-associated TCR beta chains recognize cytomegalovirus antigens. A further reported finding was that TCR beta sequences accurately predicted the HLA-A and HLA-B alleles for most subjects in the first cohort. The classifier was reported to diagnose cytomegalovirus status with high specificity and sensitivity in both the original and validation cohorts. A total of around 150 TCR beta chains were listed by the study as associated with cytomegalovirus. A later analysis found that TCR association rates varied across HLA loci, with DRB1 alleles showing the most associated TCRs and HLA-C alleles the fewest. The cohort was sequenced for TCR beta chains only, and without alpha or paired-chain data the features that could be detected were limited. In a later genetic analysis, a missense DCLRE1C variant was associated with V-gene and J-gene trimming of TCR beta chains, and the association was replicated in an independent cohort. Sequencing depth was assumed to be roughly uniform across donors in the presence/absence analyses, though that assumption may not hold. Across donors, most TCR sequences were observed very rarely, whereas some public TCRs were present in many individuals. In a later analysis, over 15,000 TCR beta sequences were associated with specific HLA alleles at a false discovery rate of 0.05. Linkage disequilibrium might explain the correlated functional status among segregating V segments, but an unknown experimental factor could not be excluded. It was suggested by the authors that the approach could potentially be generalized to other disease states and immunological phenotypes. A cluster of highly shared sequence variants was judged likely to be a technical artifact of the sequencing pipeline. Because HLA typing was unavailable for some donors at each locus, only the typed subset was used in association tests. The earlier analysis of about 600 of the donors excluded some 15 rarely observed V segments, including chromosome 9 orphons, because counts were too low. Most CMV-associated TCR beta chains appeared to be HLA-restricted in a later analysis, and the HLA associations seemed to be driven largely by CMV exposure. When HLA alleles, especially DR and DQ, strongly co-occurred, TCR associations were difficult to assign to individual alleles. Several of the top co-occurrence clusters appeared to be linked to parvovirus B19, influenza, CMV and Epstein-Barr virus, according to a later analysis. For the cohort, immune exposure information was limited to CMV serostatus. In an earlier analysis of more than 500 of the donors, most TCR beta V segments appeared in productive rearrangements about 90% or about 30% of the time, broadly matching IMGT annotations. In a later genetic analysis, fewer N-insertions in productive TCRs were reported among donors in an Asian-associated ancestry cluster than the roughly 710-donor mean. A later analysis found that HLA-associated TCR beta chains were more clonally expanded and had lower generation probabilities than equally common non-associated chains.

The specimen was PBMCs. The TCR was taken from a middle-aged man in good health and CMV-seronegative.

The DNA reads TGTGCCAGTAGTATTGACAGCCAGAACACTGAAGCTTTCTTT. This gives the protein CASSIDSQNTEAFF. The receptor chain draws on TRBV19 and TRBJ1-1, and possibly TRBD1, on 5 matching bases. The CDR1 and CDR2 encoded by the germline V gene (reference sequence) are LNHDA and SQIVND. From the cysteine up to the phenylalanine, the CDR3 has a length of 14 residues. Left in the record is the CDR3 DNA by itself, 42 bases read in frame from the first base. V is shortened by 3 bases, J by 1 base, and the region joining them spans 9 bases.